This T cell receptor beta chain derives from a study of T cell repertoires in cytomegalovirus infection. Per the germline V gene, CDR1 is LNHDA and CDR2 is SQIVND (reference sequence). The CDR3 length is 14 residues. V was clipped by 3 bases and J by 6 bases, with 13 bases between them. TCRdb redid the calling of the reads with MiXCR, one entry per CDR3 protein. The data contain more than 150,000 distinct CDR3 sequences, approximately 20% of them singletons. The chain links TRBV19 to TRBJ2-3; a possible D gene is TRBD1 (5 bases). This TCR was sampled from a human donor in good health (CMV status not recorded). Some clones in this sample may be carry-over from other donors' samples. The sample was PBMCs. CDR3 nucleotides: TGTGCCAGTAGTATTCGCAGGCCAGGGGATACGCAGTATTTT. Amino acid sequence: CASSIRRPGDTQYF.